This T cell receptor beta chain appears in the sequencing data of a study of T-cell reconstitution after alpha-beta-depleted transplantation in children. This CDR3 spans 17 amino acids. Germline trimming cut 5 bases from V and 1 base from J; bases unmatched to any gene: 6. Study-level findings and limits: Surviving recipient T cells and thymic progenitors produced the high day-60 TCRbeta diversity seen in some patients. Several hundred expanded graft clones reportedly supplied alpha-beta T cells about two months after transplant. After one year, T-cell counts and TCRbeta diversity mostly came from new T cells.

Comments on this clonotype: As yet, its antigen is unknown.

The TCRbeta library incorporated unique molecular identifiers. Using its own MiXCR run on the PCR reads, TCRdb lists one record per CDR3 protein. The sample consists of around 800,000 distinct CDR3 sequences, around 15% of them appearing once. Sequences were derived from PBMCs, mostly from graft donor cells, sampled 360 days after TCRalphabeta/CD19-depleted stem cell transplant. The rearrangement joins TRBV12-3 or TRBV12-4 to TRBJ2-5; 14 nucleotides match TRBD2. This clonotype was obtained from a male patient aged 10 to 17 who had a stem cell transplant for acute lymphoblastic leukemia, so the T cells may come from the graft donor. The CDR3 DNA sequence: TGTGCCAGCAGTCCACCGGGACTAGCGGGAGCCCAAGAGACCCAGTACTTC. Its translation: CASSPPGLAGAQETQYF.